This T cell receptor beta chain was identified in a study of blood T cells in healthy people across ages. Findings and limits, study-wide: Observed TCR beta diversity per million T cells went down as age went up. This fall followed a roughly linear course with age. It was not known whether donors were CMV positive (a possible confounder of expanded clonotype changes). Conclusively comparing naive with antigen-experienced cells was impossible with unsorted PBMCs.

With respect to this clonotype: The antigen remains undetermined. It is likely a read error, because the conserved phenylalanine at the end of the CDR3 is missing.

Alongside a J-beta primer mix, a sample-barcoded 5' primer served in a second PCR lasting roughly 7 to 12 cycles. TCRdb ran MiXCR on the 5' RACE reads and lists one entry per CDR3 protein. The sample includes about 640,000 distinct CDR3 sequences, less than 35% seen only once; the top ten take about a sixth. Each donor's blood draw was roughly 10 milliliters of peripheral blood. The CDR3 runs to 16 residues. Sequencing was performed on blood. The TCR comes from a woman of 80 years or more in good health. The V call is TRBV12-3 or TRBV12-4, the J call TRBJ2-4; D may be TRBD2 (6 bases). The J call may not be correct, given that the DNA end is closer to TRBJ2-7. The CDR3 DNA follows: TGTGCCAGCAGATATCGACTAGAGAAACCCACCTACGAGCAGTACCTC. This codes for CASRYRLEKPTYEQYL.